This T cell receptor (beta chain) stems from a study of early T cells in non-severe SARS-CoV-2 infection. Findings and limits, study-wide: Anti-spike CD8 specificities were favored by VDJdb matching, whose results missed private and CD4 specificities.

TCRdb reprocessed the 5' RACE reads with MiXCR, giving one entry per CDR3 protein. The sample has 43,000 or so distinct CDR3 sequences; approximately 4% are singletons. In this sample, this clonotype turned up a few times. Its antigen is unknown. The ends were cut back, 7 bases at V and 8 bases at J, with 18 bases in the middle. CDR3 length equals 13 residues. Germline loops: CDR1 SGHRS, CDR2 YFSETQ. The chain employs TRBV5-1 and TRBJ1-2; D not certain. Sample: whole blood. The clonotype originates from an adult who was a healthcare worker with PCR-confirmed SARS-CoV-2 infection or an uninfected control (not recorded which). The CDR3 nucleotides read TGCGCCAGCCGGCCCTGGGAGGCTGAAGGCTACACCTTC. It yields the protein CASRPWEAEGYTF.